These T cell receptor beta chains were read from a single sample in a study of blood T cell repertoires in COVID-19. Here immunoSEQ multiplex PCR was the method, and the copy in TCRdb shows in-frame clones only, minus some. The table has more than 95,000 clones, around four fifths seen once. Sequencing was carried out using peripheral blood. The receptors come from a man in his 70s with active or convalescent COVID-19. The CDR3 runs from the conserved cysteine through the conserved F or W. The D gene is left open where the match is weak. Clone size is shown for a subset of rows, as once, few, many or a class of expanded clone.

DNA | CDR3 | V | size | D | J | length
TGTGCCAGCAGTTTAGGCAGCACGGGGGGAAACACCATATATTTT | CASSLGSTGGNTIYF | TRBV28 | . | . | TRBJ1-3 | 15
TGCGCCAGCAGCCAAGTACTAGTTAGCGGTACGCAGTATTTT | CASSQVLVSGTQYF | TRBV4-3 | . | . | TRBJ2-3 | 14
TGTGCCAGCAGTTTACTGGGCTTCGGGGGTGAATATACAGACATTCAGTACTTC | CASSLLGFGGEYTDIQYF | TRBV28 | few | . | TRBJ2-4 | 18
TGTGCCAGCAGATCGGACGGGGGGAACACTGAAGCTTTCTTT | CASRSDGGNTEAFF | TRBV28 | . | . | TRBJ1-1 | 14
TGTGCCAGCAGTTTAGTGGGAGGGACCGGGGAGCTGTTTTTT | CASSLVGGTGELFF | TRBV28 | . | TRBD2 | TRBJ2-2 | 14
TGTGCCAGTAGTACCCCCCGGCAGGGGGCTGCTGGGGCCAACGTCCTGACTTTC | CASSTPRQGAAGANVLTF | TRBV19 | many | TRBD1 | TRBJ2-6 | 18
TGTGCCAGCACTGTAATGGGGGGGGTAGATACGCAGTATTTT | CASTVMGGVDTQYF | TRBV11-3 | . | TRBD2 | TRBJ2-3 | 14
TGCGCCAGCAGCTCTTACCTGACTAGCGGTAGGGCAGATACGCAGTATTTT | CASSSYLTSGRADTQYF | TRBV5-1 | many | TRBD2 | TRBJ2-3 | 17
TGTGCCAGCAGCGTATCGAGAGCGGGAGGAAACACAGATACGCAGTATTTT | CASSVSRAGGNTDTQYF | TRBV9 | . | TRBD2 | TRBJ2-3 | 17
TGTGCCAGCAGCTTAGCCTTCGCGACCGGGGAGCTGTTTTTT | CASSLAFATGELFF | TRBV11-3 | . | . | TRBJ2-2 | 14
TGTGCCAGCAAACAAGGGGGAGCGGGAGGTGGGAATGAGCAGTTCTTC | CASKQGGAGGGNEQFF | TRBV28 | . | TRBD2 | TRBJ2-1 | 16
TGTGCCAGCAGCTTGGGACAGGGACTCTACGAGCAGTACTTC | CASSLGQGLYEQYF | TRBV7-6 | . | TRBD1 | TRBJ2-7 | 14
TGTGCCAGCGCCCCAGGGACTCAAGAGACCCAGTACTTC | CASAPGTQETQYF | TRBV18 | . | . | TRBJ2-5 | 13
TGCGCCAGCAGCCCGGACAGGGCTGTTCGTGGCTACACCTTC | CASSPDRAVRGYTF | TRBV5-1 | . | TRBD1 | TRBJ1-2 | 14
TGTGCCAGCAGCTTCGGCTACAATGAGCAGTTCTTC | CASSFGYNEQFF | TRBV7-2 | . | . | TRBJ2-1 | 12
TGTGCCAGCACTCGGACAGGGGCAGAGACCCAGTACTTC | CASTRTGAETQYF | TRBV6-5 | . | TRBD1 | TRBJ2-5 | 13
TGTGCCAGCAGCTTGGCCACAGGGTTCGAGCAGTACTTC | CASSLATGFEQYF | TRBV5-6 | . | . | TRBJ2-7 | 13
TGTGCCAGCTCACGGACAGGAGAGCCCAAGCAGTTCTTC | CASSRTGEPKQFF | TRBV18 | . | TRBD1 | TRBJ2-1 | 13
TGTGCCAGCAGCCGCCGACAGGGAAACACCATATATTTT | CASSRRQGNTIYF | TRBV12-3/TRBV12-4 | . | . | TRBJ1-3 | 13
TGTGCCAGCAGCCCTCAGGACAGGTTCGGCTACACCTTC | CASSPQDRFGYTF | TRBV9 | . | TRBD1 | TRBJ1-2 | 13
TGTGCCAGCAGCTTGGGGGGTAGCGGGAGGGCCCAAGGCGAGCAGTACTTC | CASSLGGSGRAQGEQYF | TRBV5-4 | . | TRBD2 | TRBJ2-7 | 17
TGCGCCAGCAGCCCACAGGGGACGGCTGGAAACACCATATATTTT | CASSPQGTAGNTIYF | TRBV4-1 | . | TRBD1 | TRBJ1-3 | 15
TGTGCCAGCTCACCACGGCGGGACTACAATGAGCAGTTCTTC | CASSPRRDYNEQFF | TRBV18 | . | . | TRBJ2-1 | 14
TGTGCCAGCAGCCTCTACAGGGAGGAGCAGTACTTC | CASSLYREEQYF | TRBV11-3 | . | . | TRBJ2-7 | 12
TGTGCCAGCAGCTACAGAGCAGATACGCAGTATTTT | CASSYRADTQYF | TRBV11-1 | . | . | TRBJ2-3 | 12
TGTGCCAGTAGTAGAGGAGCGGGGGGGGATGAGCAGTTCTTC | CASSRGAGGDEQFF | TRBV19 | . | TRBD2 | TRBJ2-1 | 14
TGTGCCAGTAGTATGACGGAGGTCGAACTGTTTTTT | CASSMTEVELFF | TRBV19 | . | . | TRBJ1-4 | 12
TGCGCCAGCAGCTTCCTAGCGATCACAGATACGCAGTATTTT | CASSFLAITDTQYF | TRBV5-1 | . | . | TRBJ2-3 | 14
TGTGCCAGCTCAACCGGGCAGTTTACAGGGTATGGCTACACCTTC | CASSTGQFTGYGYTF | TRBV18 | . | . | TRBJ1-2 | 15
TGTGCCAGTAGTATTCAGGGGGCAGACTATGGCTACACCTTC | CASSIQGADYGYTF | TRBV19 | once | TRBD1 | TRBJ1-2 | 14
TGTGCCAGCAGTGAAGTGGGGGCCGACACCGGGGAGCTGTTTTTT | CASSEVGADTGELFF | TRBV6-1 | once | . | TRBJ2-2 | 15
TGTGCCAGCAGCCCTTATCACAATGAGCAGTTCTTC | CASSPYHNEQFF | TRBV3-1/TRBV3-2 | . | . | TRBJ2-1 | 12
TGCGCCAGCAGCCAAGAGGCTAGCAGGGGGGCTAGCTCCTACGAGCAGTACTTC | CASSQEASRGASSYEQYF | TRBV4-3 | . | . | TRBJ2-7 | 18
TGTGCCTGGGCCCTGACAGGGGTGGCAACAGATACGCAGTATTTT | CAWALTGVATDTQYF | TRBV30 | few | TRBD1 | TRBJ2-3 | 15
TGCGCCAGCAGCTCGGGACAGATCTATGGCTACACCTTC | CASSSGQIYGYTF | TRBV4-1 | once | TRBD1 | TRBJ1-2 | 13
TGCGCCAGCAGGGCCGGGCCCACACAGGGGATGGATGGCTACACCTTC | CASRAGPTQGMDGYTF | TRBV5-1 | few | TRBD1 | TRBJ1-2 | 16
TGTGCCACCAGCAGAGCAGTTAGCAATCAGCCCCAGCATTTT | CATSRAVSNQPQHF | TRBV15 | . | . | TRBJ1-5 | 14
TGTGCCAGCAGTTCGTATTCCTCCTCCTACGAGCAGTACTTC | CASSSYSSSYEQYF | TRBV28 | . | . | TRBJ2-7 | 14
TGTGCCAGCAGCGAATGGACTAGTGGCGCAGATACGCAGTATTTT | CASSEWTSGADTQYF | TRBV2 | . | TRBD2 | TRBJ2-3 | 15
TGTGCCAGCAGTCAGGGGGGTGGAGGTAACACTGAAGCTTTCTTT | CASSQGGGGNTEAFF | TRBV6-5 | . | TRBD1 | TRBJ1-1 | 15
TGTGCCAGCAGTCGACAGGGCTCACCCCTCCACTTT | CASSRQGSPLHF | TRBV6-2/TRBV6-3 | once | TRBD1 | TRBJ1-6 | 12